This TCR beta chain was found in a study of cytomegalovirus exposure and HLA in healthy donors. Using immunoSEQ multiplex PCR, the repertoire was profiled, and TCRdb retains in-frame clones only, with some absent. Among fewer than 250,000 clones listed, 87% were seen once. Germline V gives CDR1 SGHVS, CDR2 FQNEAQ. With V trimmed by 1 base and J by 4 bases, 8 bases remained unmatched. The CDR3 spans 16 residues. The chain couples TRBV7-8 to TRBJ2-7, with TRBD2 matching 9 bases. The specimen was PBMCs. The sequence derives from a young man in good health and CMV-seronegative. The CDR3 bases are TGTGCCAGCAGCTTAGGAGTAGGTAGCGGGAGTTACGAGCAGTACTTC. This sequence encodes CASSLGVGSGSYEQYF. The variable domain in full, with the rest retrieved from reference TRBV7-8 and TRBJ2-7, is GAGVSQSPRYKVAKRGQDVALRCDPISGHVSLFWYQQALGQGPEFLTYFQNEAQLDKSGLPSDRFFAERPEGSVSTLKIQRTQQEDSAVYLCASSLGVGSGSYEQYFGPGTRLTVT.